Below are 29 T cell receptor beta chains sequenced from a single sample in a study of cytomegalovirus exposure and HLA in healthy donors. With 60 Vbeta and 13 Jbeta primers, the PCR was carried out. Data came from immunoSEQ multiplex PCR; TCRdb stores just in-frame clones and leaves some out. The table records fewer than 80,000 clones, more than 60% of them present only once. What was sequenced was PBMCs. These receptors were obtained from a woman in her thirties or forties in good health and CMV-seropositive.

This clone has just a few counts. This chain connects TRBV6-6 to TRBJ2-1, with 8 bases identical to TRBD2. Germline V CDR1 and CDR2: MNHNY, SVGAGI (reference sequence). The CDR3 sequence is 15 residues long. After removal of 7 bases from V and 8 bases from J, the junction contained 13 bases not matched to a gene. The CDR3 sequence: CASTWGRGVLDEQFF. In DNA form, the CDR3 reads TGTGCCAGCACCTGGGGGCGGGGGGTTTTAGATGAGCAGTTCTTC.

V is TRBV7-9 and J is TRBJ2-1; 9 positions match TRBD2. From germline, CDR1 is SEHNR and CDR2 FQNEAQ (reference sequence). CDR3 length equals 15 residues. J was trimmed by 7 bases and V by 6 bases; bases with no gene match: 10. In nucleotides, the CDR3 is TGTGCCAGCAGATGGGGTAGCGGGGGAAATAATGAGCAGTTCTTC. The encoded protein is CASRWGSGGNNEQFF.

This chain links TRBV6-1 with TRBJ1-1; no clear D. CDR1 is MNHNS and CDR2 is SASEGT in the germline V gene. The ends were cut back, 10 bases at V and 8 bases at J, with 17 bases in the middle. The CDR3 is made up of 12 amino acids. CDR3 sequence reads: CATRRAETEAFF. The CDR3 DNA sequence: TGTGCCACCCGACGAGCCGAGACAGAAGCTTTCTTT.

This clone was detected once. J is TRBJ2-1 and V is TRBV6-5; 7 bases line up with TRBD1. The ends lost 6 bases at V and 4 bases at J; junction bases unmatched: 9. Germline V gene lookup returns CDR1 MNHEY and CDR2 SVGAGI. There are 15 residues in the CDR3. The CDR3 reads CASRKQGTLYNEQFF. The DNA of the CDR3 is TGTGCCAGCAGAAAACAGGGGACCCTATACAATGAGCAGTTCTTC.

Written as DNA, the CDR3 is TGTGCCAGCAGTCAACTAGCGGGGGGGCCGGATGAGCAGTTCTTC. Its translation is CASSQLAGGPDEQFF. The chain has TRBV7-9 and TRBJ2-1, with 13 bases matching TRBD2. V dropped 6 bases and J dropped 8; count of bases not matched to a gene: 7. CDR3 length: 15 residues. CDR1 and CDR2 from the germline V gene are SEHNR and FQNEAQ (reference sequence).

The chain couples TRBV11-2 to TRBJ1-2, with a possible D match to TRBD1 (5 bases). V dropped 5 bases and J dropped 0 bases, with 10 bases sitting between them. The CDR3 has 14 amino acids. Germline-derived CDR1 and CDR2 are SGHAT and FQNNGV. The CDR3 DNA reads TGTGCCAGCAGCCCCGGGGGATCTAACTATGGCTACACCTTC. As protein: CASSPGGSNYGYTF.

This chain uses TRBV5-6 with TRBJ2-3; D perhaps matches TRBD1 (6 bases). This CDR3 contains 18 residues. Trimming removed 1 base at V and 2 bases at J, with 20 bases between. Germline V CDR1 and CDR2: SGHDT, YYEEEE. CDR3 nucleotides: TGTGCCAGCAGCTTGTCCATATTACAGGGATCCCACACAGATACGCAGTATTTT. Protein: CASSLSILQGSHTDTQYF.

The chain uses TRBV12-5 and TRBJ2-7; 7 bases are a match to TRBD1. The V gene end was trimmed by 1 base and the J gene end by 3 bases; junction bases not matched to a gene: 12. CDR3 length: 17 residues. Germline V lookup: CDR1 LGHNT, CDR2 FRNRAP. The CDR3: CASGLDPQGNLGYEQYF. The CDR3 DNA sequence: TGTGCTAGTGGTTTGGACCCACAGGGGAACCTTGGCTACGAGCAGTACTTC.

The chain carries TRBV11-2 and TRBJ1-1, with D tentatively TRBD1 (5 bases). The V end lost 5 bases, the J end lost 0 bases, and 16 bases lay between the germline ends. This CDR3 is 16 amino acids long. Germline CDR1 is SGHAT and CDR2 is FQNNGV. The CDR3, as DNA: TGTGCCAGCAGCCCCAATCGAGTGGGGCTGAACACTGAAGCTTTCTTT. Its translation: CASSPNRVGLNTEAFF.

V gene TRBV5-1 combines with J gene TRBJ2-3; TRBD2 is a possible D gene (6 bases). The CDR3 is 13 amino acids. V was pared by 5 bases and J by 1 base, with 8 bases between. Germline CDR1 reads SGHRS; CDR2 reads YFSETQ. The CDR3 sequence is CASRPGGTDTQYF. CDR3 nucleotides: TGCGCCAGCAGACCGGGGGGCACAGATACGCAGTATTTT.

This chain uses TRBV7-6 with TRBJ2-7; TRBD1 is a possible D gene (6 bases). Trimming removed 5 bases at V and 2 bases at J, with 13 bases between. The CDR3 spans 14 residues. Germline V gene data show CDR1 as SGHVS and CDR2 as FNYEAQ. This CDR3 reads CASSPGRDTYEQYF. In DNA, the CDR3 is TGTGCCAGCAGCCCCGGACGGGACACCTACGAGCAGTACTTC.

V is TRBV7-2 and J is TRBJ1-1; 7 bases map to TRBD1. The CDR3 length is 14 residues. CDR1 SGHTA and CDR2 FQGNSA come from the germline V gene. Trimming at V came to 5 bases and at J to 10 bases, leaving 13 bases not matched to a gene. In nucleotides, the CDR3 is TGTGCCAGCAGCAAAACAGGGGCCGGTAGGGTAGCTTTCTTT. Residues: CASSKTGAGRVAFF.

V gene TRBV5-4 combines with J gene TRBJ2-6; no definite D call. Trimming cost V 4 bases and J 2 bases, with 10 bases left between them. Germline lookup yields CDR1 SGHNT and CDR2 YYREEE (reference sequence). The CDR3 spans 15 residues. CDR3 bases: TGTGCCAGCAGCCGTACGGAGCCTGGGGCCAACGTCCTGACTTTC. Amino acids: CASSRTEPGANVLTF.

This chain connects TRBV7-9 to TRBJ2-7; TRBD1 matches 9 bases. Germline assignment: CDR1 SEHNR and CDR2 FQNEAQ (reference sequence). Trimming took 5 bases from V and 5 from J; bases not matched to a gene: 10. This CDR3 is 15 amino acids long. The CDR3 DNA follows: TGTGCCAGCAGCCAAGGACAGGGGAGAAGCGACGAGCAGTACTTC. It codes for CASSQGQGRSDEQYF.

The V gene is TRBV19, the J gene TRBJ1-2; a weak D match, TRBD1 (6 bases). Trimming took off 8 bases at V and 5 bases at J, with 12 bases between the two ends. Germline CDR1 is LNHDA and CDR2 is SQIVND (reference sequence). The CDR3 contains 12 residues. The CDR3 is CASRKGGYGYTF. CDR3 nucleotides: TGTGCCAGTCGCAAAGGGGGTTATGGCTACACCTTC.

This sequence joins TRBV25-1 and TRBJ1-5; 9 bases map to TRBD1. The CDR3 length is 16 residues. With 3 bases clipped from V and 3 bases from J, the junction kept 6 bases outside the gene matches. CDR1 is MGHDK, CDR2 SYGVNS, per germline. CDR3 nucleotide sequence: TGTGCCAGCAGTGATGGCGGGACAGGGCCCAATCAGCCCCAGCATTTT. It translates to CASSDGGTGPNQPQHF.

The chain combines TRBV7-3 with TRBJ1-4; no clear D. Germline-derived CDR1 and CDR2 are SGHTA and FQGTGA. Trimming left V 2 bases short and J 0 bases short, with 7 bases between. The CDR3 covers 15 residues. CDR3 nucleotide sequence: TGTGCCAGCAGCTTATTCGTTGCAACTAATGAAAAACTGTTTTTT. The encoded protein is CASSLFVATNEKLFF.

V is TRBV7-9 and J is TRBJ1-1; 9 nucleotides match TRBD1. Germline CDR1 reads SEHNR; CDR2 reads FQNEAQ (reference sequence). The CDR3 sequence is 15 residues long. The V segment lost 4 bases and the J segment 5 bases; nucleotides outside the gene matches: 8. The CDR3, as DNA: TGTGCCAGCAGCTGGTACGGGACAGGGCAGACTGAAGCTTTCTTT. It is translated as CASSWYGTGQTEAFF.

The genes are TRBV6-5 and TRBJ2-4; 9 bases match TRBD2. After removal of 6 bases from V and 7 bases from J, the junction contained 7 bases not matched to a gene. This CDR3 has 14 amino acids. Germline V gene sequence: CDR1 MNHEY, CDR2 SVGAGI. The CDR3 reads CASSPAGGGNIQYF. CDR3 nucleotide sequence: TGTGCCAGCAGCCCAGCGGGGGGTGGGAACATTCAGTACTTC.

The chain joins TRBV6-4 to TRBJ2-1; possibly TRBD2 for D (7 bases). Germline values: CDR1 MRHNA, CDR2 SNTAGT. Trimming took off 2 bases at V and 6 bases at J, with 8 bases between the two ends. This CDR3 comprises 13 residues. The CDR3 loop is CASSDGGANEQFF. The CDR3 DNA follows: TGTGCCAGCAGTGACGGGGGGGCCAATGAGCAGTTCTTC.

The gene calls are TRBV6-5 and TRBJ2-1; TRBD2 agrees at 12 bases. This CDR3 is built from 16 residues. The germline V gene has CDR1 MNHEY and CDR2 SVGAGI. J was trimmed by 8 bases and V by 0 bases; bases with no gene match: 5. The CDR3 region is CASSYSRLAGGDEQFF. The CDR3 nucleotides are TGTGCCAGCAGTTACTCGAGGCTAGCGGGGGGGGATGAGCAGTTCTTC.

The chain carries TRBV7-6 and TRBJ2-3, with TRBD2 identical over 9 bases. Germline values: CDR1 SGHVS, CDR2 FNYEAQ. This CDR3 region has 19 residues. V was clipped by 1 base and J by 4 bases; unmatched bases: 15. CDR3 coding DNA: TGTGCCAGCAGCTTAGAAGGCGGGGGGGCCTCGGAGGTTTCAGATACGCAGTATTTT. Translation: CASSLEGGGASEVSDTQYF. The variable domain in full, completed from reference TRBV7-6 and TRBJ2-3, reads GAGVSQSPRYKVTKRGQDVALRCDPISGHVSLYWYRQALGQGPEFLTYFNYEAQQDKSGLPNDRFSAERPEGSISTLTIQRTEQRDSAMYRCASSLEGGGASEVSDTQYFGPGTRLTVL.

This chain connects TRBV5-6 to TRBJ2-7; D perhaps matches TRBD2 (6 bases). Germline V gene data show CDR1 as SGHDT and CDR2 as YYEEEE. The CDR3 is 11 amino acids. Trimming stripped 4 bases from V and 10 bases from J, with 12 bases between. Here the CDR3 reads CASSRGLLQYF. In nucleotides, the CDR3 is TGTGCCAGCAGCCGGGGACTTTTACAGTACTTC.

The rearrangement links TRBV30 to TRBJ1-5; weak D call: TRBD1 (6 bases). V was shortened by 3 bases and J by 4 bases, with 13 bases between the two germline ends. The CDR3 spans 14 residues. Germline CDR1 and CDR2: GTSNPN and SVGIG (reference sequence). As DNA, the CDR3 is TGTGCCTGGAGCCTGCTAGGGGGTAATCAGCCCCAGCATTTT. Amino acid sequence: CAWSLLGGNQPQHF. Full variable domain (rest looked up from reference TRBV30 and TRBJ1-5): SQTIHQWPATLVQPVGSPLSLECTVEGTSNPNLYWYRQAAGRGLQLLFYSVGIGQISSEVPQNLSASRPQDRQFILSSKKLLLSDSGFYLCAWSLLGGNQPQHFGDGTRLSIL.

The rearrangement uses TRBV9 and TRBJ2-7; D unresolved. The CDR3 consists of 14 residues. CDR1 and CDR2 from the germline V gene are SGDLS and YYNGEE. Trimming cost V 4 bases and J 6 bases, with 17 bases left between them. Written as DNA, the CDR3 is TGTGCCAGCAGCTTCCGCGGCCCCAACGCCGAGCAGTACTTC. It is translated as CASSFRGPNAEQYF.

This clone was detected once. This chain links TRBV5-1 with TRBJ2-3; a weak D match, TRBD1 (5 bases). The V gene lost 4 bases and the J gene lost 3 bases, with 12 bases spanning the gap. The CDR3 covers 14 residues. The germline gives CDR1 SGHRS, CDR2 YFSETQ. CDR3 in DNA: TGCGCCAGCAGCGCTCAGGGTGAGACAGATACGCAGTATTTT. Protein sequence: CASSAQGETDTQYF.

The genes are TRBV2 and TRBJ1-3; no firm D call. Trimming shortened V by 5 bases and J by 3 bases, and 5 bases separated the two germline ends. The CDR3 is 12 amino acids. Germline values: CDR1 SNHLY, CDR2 FYNNEI. CDR3 sequence (DNA): TGTGCCAGCAGTATATATGGAAACACCATATATTTT. Amino acids: CASSIYGNTIYF.

The chain has TRBV18 and TRBJ1-3; TRBD1 matches 12 bases. This CDR3 spans 18 amino acids. The ends lost 3 bases at V and 0 bases at J; junction bases unmatched: 6. CDR1 KGHSH and CDR2 LQKENI come from the germline V gene. CDR3 DNA: TGTGCCAGCTCACCCGGGACAGGGGGCCTTAGCTCTGGAAACACCATATATTTT. Amino acid sequence: CASSPGTGGLSSGNTIYF.

The V call is TRBV18, the J call TRBJ1-1; tentative D call: TRBD1 (6 bases). The CDR3 runs 13 residues. Germline V lookup: CDR1 KGHSH, CDR2 LQKENI. The germline V and J ends were trimmed by 5 bases and 7 bases, with 14 bases remaining between them. The CDR3 nucleotides read TGTGCCAGCTCATCCTACAGGGAGGGTGAAGCTTTCTTT. It yields the protein CASSSYREGEAFF.